One sample yielded the 21 T cell receptor beta chains listed below, sequenced in a study of cytomegalovirus exposure and HLA in healthy donors. The PCR ran on 60 Vbeta and 13 Jbeta primers. Sequencing was performed with immunoSEQ multiplex PCR; in TCRdb, only in-frame clones are kept and a portion is missing. The sample lists 180,000 or so clones, around 85% seen once, with about 10% in the top ten. The sample comprised PBMCs. The receptor set was obtained from a man aged 18 to 30 in good health and CMV-seropositive.

The J gene is TRBJ1-2, the V gene TRBV30; 8 bases agree with TRBD1. Trimming cost V 0 bases and J 4 bases; bases outside gene matches: 1. This CDR3 has 13 amino acids. Per the germline V gene, CDR1 is GTSNPN and CDR2 is SVGIG (reference sequence). CDR3 coding DNA: TGTGCCTGGAGTGTCCAGGGGGCCTATGGCTACACCTTC. This encodes CAWSVQGAYGYTF.

The chain employs TRBV5-1 and TRBJ2-5; D not certain. The end of the DNA aligns better with TRBJ2-7, so the J call may be wrong. The CDR3 is 12 residues long. Germline-derived CDR1 and CDR2 are SGHRS and YFSETQ. The CDR3 coding sequence is TGCGCCAGCAGCTCCGAGGCCTACGAGCAGTACTTC. Protein: CASSSEAYEQYF.

V and J are TRBV5-6 and TRBJ1-6, with D possibly TRBD1 on 5 matching bases. This CDR3 region has 15 residues. V was shortened by 0 bases and J by 9 bases, with 13 bases between the two germline ends. CDR1 SGHDT and CDR2 YYEEEE come from the germline V gene. CDR3 DNA: TGTGCCAGCAGCTTGGCCAACGGGGGGGGTTCACCCCTCCACTTT. It codes for CASSLANGGGSPLHF.

The chain couples TRBV27 to TRBJ1-1; D unresolved. Germline values: CDR1 MNHEY, CDR2 SMNVEV (reference sequence). The CDR3 length is 14 residues. Trimming shortened V by 4 bases and J by 1 base, and 10 bases separated the two germline ends. The CDR3 loop is CASSYLSGNTEAFF. The CDR3 region has the DNA TGTGCCAGCAGTTACCTGAGTGGGAACACTGAAGCTTTCTTT.

This clone was found once. The chain joins TRBV10-3 to TRBJ2-1; 15 bases align to TRBD2. The length of the CDR3 is 16 residues. Germline assignment: CDR1 ENHRY and CDR2 SYGVKD. Trimming at V came to 3 bases and at J to 6 bases, leaving 3 bases not matched to a gene. CDR3 residues: CAISERTSGGVNEQFF. Written as DNA, the CDR3 is TGTGCCATCAGTGAACGGACTAGCGGGGGGGTCAATGAGCAGTTCTTC.

V and J are TRBV2 and TRBJ2-4, with D maybe TRBD1 (6 bases). Trimming took 8 bases from V and 8 from J, leaving 13 bases between them. CDR1 and CDR2 from the germline V gene are SNHLY and FYNNEI. The CDR3 spans 12 residues. CDR3 residues: CASGNREYIQYF. The CDR3 DNA follows: TGTGCCAGCGGTAACAGGGAGTACATTCAGTACTTC.

This clone has only one observation. The gene calls are TRBV5-4 and TRBJ2-7, with 9 bases fitting TRBD2. The CDR3 has 16 residues. CDR1 and CDR2 (germline): SGHNT, YYREEE (reference sequence). J lost 6 bases, V lost 0 bases, and 10 bases had no gene match. The chain's CDR3 is CASSLGVAGGPREQYF. The CDR3 DNA is TGTGCCAGCAGCTTGGGGGTTGCGGGGGGGCCCCGCGAGCAGTACTTC.

The J gene is TRBJ1-1, the V gene TRBV5-1; tentatively, D is TRBD1 (5 bases). Germline V gene sequence: CDR1 SGHRS, CDR2 YFSETQ. The V end was cut by 4 bases, the J end by 0 bases, with 22 bases between. This CDR3 is built from 18 residues. CDR3 bases: TGCGCCAGCAGCACCTGGGACTTCCGCTCCCCTATGAACACTGAAGCTTTCTTT. It specifies CASSTWDFRSPMNTEAFF.

The chain uses TRBV4-2 and TRBJ2-1; tentatively, D is TRBD1 (5 bases). Trimming took 0 bases from V and 0 from J, leaving 12 bases between them. The germline gives CDR1 LGHNA, CDR2 YNFKEQ. The CDR3 spans 17 residues. CDR3 protein: CASSQDLIRGSYNEQFF. CDR3 DNA: TGTGCCAGCAGCCAAGATTTAATTAGGGGCTCCTACAATGAGCAGTTCTTC.

The rearrangement joins TRBV9 to TRBJ1-2; 9 bases fit TRBD1. The CDR3 extends over 16 amino acids. The V segment lost 3 bases and the J segment 6 bases; nucleotides outside the gene matches: 12. Germline lookup yields CDR1 SGDLS and CDR2 YYNGEE. This CDR3 reads CASSAPRDRALDGYTF. In DNA, the CDR3 is TGTGCCAGCAGCGCCCCTCGGGACAGGGCTTTGGATGGCTACACCTTC. Full variable domain (missing parts from reference TRBV9 and TRBJ1-2): DSGVTQTPKHLITATGQRVTLRCSPRSGDLSVYWYQQSLDQGLQFLIQYYNGEERAKGNILERFSAQQFPDLHSELNLSSLELGDSALYFCASSAPRDRALDGYTFGSGTRLTVV.

In this sample, this clone turned up a few times. DNA of the CDR3: TGTGCCAGCAGTGAATCGGGGGGCGAAGGGGCCAACGTCCTGACTTTC. Translation gives CASSESGGEGANVLTF. The chain joins TRBV6-4 to TRBJ2-6, with D tentatively TRBD2 (7 bases). The CDR3 spans 16 residues. The V and J ends lost 3 bases and 4 bases respectively, with 13 bases between them. In germline, CDR1 is MRHNA, CDR2 SNTAGT.

J is TRBJ1-4 and V is TRBV19; D gene ambiguous. The CDR3 contains 15 residues. With 3 bases removed from V and 2 bases from J, the gap between germline ends came to 10 bases. The germline V gene has CDR1 LNHDA and CDR2 SQIVND (reference sequence). The CDR3 region is CASSISPGTNEKLFF. The CDR3 DNA reads TGTGCCAGTAGTATTTCGCCGGGGACTAATGAAAAACTGTTTTTT.

This rearrangement joins TRBV7-2 to TRBJ1-6; D is unclear. V was shortened by 0 bases and J by 6 bases, with 9 bases between the two germline ends. This CDR3 has 15 amino acids. Germline CDR1 SGHTA, CDR2 FQGNSA. The DNA for the CDR3 is TGTGCCAGCAGCTTAGCGTGGAGGGCTAATTCACCCCTCCACTTT. It encodes CASSLAWRANSPLHF.

The chain combines TRBV27 with TRBJ2-3; the D is unclear. This CDR3 is built from 13 residues. Trimming left V 3 bases short and J 1 base short, with 5 bases between. Germline CDR1 reads MNHEY; CDR2 reads SMNVEV (reference sequence). The DNA of the CDR3 is TGTGCCAGCAGTTTCCAGGGCACAGATACGCAGTATTTT. Translating it yields CASSFQGTDTQYF.

The V gene is TRBV9, the J gene TRBJ1-2; perhaps TRBD1 as D (5 bases). The CDR3 is 10 amino acids. Germline loops: CDR1 SGDLS, CDR2 YYNGEE. V was clipped by 7 bases and J by 8 bases, with 9 bases between them. This CDR3 is CASGREGYTF. The DNA for the CDR3 is TGTGCCAGCGGCAGGGAAGGCTACACCTTC.

As concerns this clone: The junction and the germline gene differ at one end; a read error may be behind it. The chain is built from TRBV7-7 and TRBJ2-2; a weak D match, TRBD2 (6 bases). Germline V CDR1 and CDR2: SSHAT, FNYEAQ (reference sequence). The CDR3 is 15 amino acids. The CDR3 nucleotides read TGTGCTAGCAGGCCCGGCGCGGCGGGAACCGGGGAGCTGTTTTTT. Amino acid sequence: CASRPGAAGTGELFF.

The chain recombines TRBV7-9 with TRBJ2-3; 12 nucleotides align to TRBD2. CDR3 size: 18 residues. Unmatched junction bases numbered 10, after V lost 5 bases and J lost 1 base. Germline loops: CDR1 SEHNR, CDR2 FQNEAQ (reference sequence). The CDR3 coding sequence is TGTGCCAGCAGCCCGGGCCTGACTAGCGGGGGCGGCACAGATACGCAGTATTTT. Translating gives CASSPGLTSGGGTDTQYF.

This clone was seen just once. V gene TRBV27 combines with J gene TRBJ2-5; 8 nucleotides agree with TRBD2. The CDR3 sequence is 14 residues long. V was clipped by 5 bases and J by 5 bases; unmatched bases: 7. Germline V gene lookup returns CDR1 MNHEY and CDR2 SMNVEV (reference sequence). The CDR3 region is CASSLVAGLETQYF. In nucleotides, the CDR3 is TGTGCCAGCAGTCTCGTAGCGGGGCTGGAGACCCAGTACTTC.

The J gene is TRBJ2-7, the V gene TRBV7-4, with D possibly being TRBD2 (5 bases). Germline V lookup: CDR1 SGHVT, CDR2 SQSDAQ. CDR3 length: 18 residues. V was clipped by 7 bases and J by 7 bases, with 32 bases between them. CDR3 amino acids: CASNKPRRAETWVCEQYF. The CDR3 DNA is TGTGCCAGCAACAAACCTAGGCGGGCAGAAACTTGGGTGTGTGAGCAGTACTTC.

The DNA for the CDR3 is TGTGCCAGCAGTGGACAGGGGGATGAGCAGTTCTTC. It is translated as CASSGQGDEQFF. The chain carries TRBV6-5 and TRBJ2-1, with 10 nucleotides matching TRBD1. This CDR3 spans 12 amino acids. Germline-derived CDR1 and CDR2 are MNHEY and SVGAGI. J was trimmed by 8 bases and V by 5 bases; bases with no gene match: 0.

The chain has TRBV9 and TRBJ1-2, with a weak D call TRBD1 (6 bases). Germline CDR1 and CDR2: SGDLS and YYNGEE. The CDR3 is 13 residues long. V lost 5 bases to trimming and J lost 8 bases, with 16 bases between them. CDR3 protein: CASSLRGGEGYTF. The CDR3 DNA follows: TGTGCCAGCAGTTTAAGAGGGGGGGAAGGCTACACCTTC.